The 32 T cell receptor beta chains listed next were all sequenced from one sample in a study of healthy donors' naive CD4 and CD8 T cells. TCR libraries were built from approximately 0.55 ug of total RNA by linear amplification. MiXCR, applied by TCRdb to the reads, yields one record per CDR3 protein. The repertoire holds around 200,000 distinct CDR3 sequences, with 74% as singletons. Sequenced: naive CD4+ and CD8+ T cells sorted from blood, pooled from several donors. Receptors were obtained from a pool of human donors in good health; the sample pools cells from several healthy donors.

The chain joins TRBV29-1 to TRBJ2-5; D not certain. V gave up 4 bases and J gave up 5 bases, with 14 bases separating them. CDR1 and CDR2 from the germline V gene are SQVTM and ANQGSEA. This CDR3 has 13 amino acids. In DNA, the CDR3 is TGCAGCGTTGTTCCCCGGGCCGGGGAGACCCAGTACTTC. Amino acids: CSVVPRAGETQYF.

This clonotype was recorded only once. CDR3 region: CASRWDGTSYEQYF. CDR3 DNA sequence: TGTGCCAGCAGATGGGACGGAACCAGCTACGAGCAGTACTTC. V usage is TRBV27 and J usage is TRBJ2-7, with D perhaps TRBD1 or TRBD2 (5 bases each). The V end was cut by 6 bases, the J end by 3 bases, with 15 bases between. Germline CDR1 and CDR2: MNHEY and SMNVEV (reference sequence). CDR3 length: 14 residues.

This chain links TRBV12-3 or TRBV12-4 with TRBJ1-1; TRBD1 aligns across 7 bases. With V trimmed by 4 bases and J by 5 bases, 7 bases remained unmatched. This CDR3 spans 14 amino acids. CDR3: CASSSQGFKTEAFF. The CDR3 DNA reads TGTGCCAGCAGTTCACAGGGGTTCAAGACTGAAGCTTTCTTT.

The chain employs TRBV12-3 or TRBV12-4 and TRBJ2-1; TRBD2 matches at 9 bases. This CDR3 contains 16 residues. V gave up 3 bases and J gave up 2 bases; unmatched junction bases: 5. The CDR3: CASSLVSGGPYNEQFF. CDR3 sequence (DNA): TGTGCCAGCAGTTTGGTTAGCGGGGGCCCCTACAATGAGCAGTTCTTC.

V is TRBV6-1 and J is TRBJ2-7; D ambiguous. The tail of the sequence fits TRBJ2-5 better, so the J call may be wrong. This CDR3 is 14 amino acids long. Germline values: CDR1 MNHNS, CDR2 SASEGT. The CDR3 nucleotides are TGTGCCAGCAGTGAAGCCTCACTCCCAGAGACCCAGTACTTC. Its translation: CASSEASLPETQYF.

The chain uses TRBV27 and TRBJ2-1, with D tentatively TRBD2 (5 bases). Trimming left V 2 bases short and J 6 bases short, with 11 bases between. The CDR3 covers 14 residues. Germline CDR1 reads MNHEY; CDR2 reads SMNVEV (reference sequence). The CDR3 DNA is TGTGCCAGCAGTTTAGGATTTGCGGGCAATGAGCAGTTCTTC. Protein: CASSLGFAGNEQFF.

The chain combines TRBV6-1 with TRBJ2-3; either TRBD1 or TRBD2 may fit D (5 bases each). V was pared by 6 bases and J by 4 bases, with 20 bases between. The CDR3 totals 16 residues. The germline V gene encodes CDR1 MNHNS and CDR2 SASEGT. Here the CDR3 reads CASRAPGPDMSDTQYF. CDR3 nucleotides: TGTGCCAGCAGGGCGCCGGGACCAGATATGTCAGATACGCAGTATTTT.

The chain recombines TRBV27 with TRBJ1-1; maybe TRBD1 (5 bases). The ends were cut back, 6 bases at V and 3 bases at J, with 11 bases in the middle. The germline CDR1 and CDR2 sequences are MNHEY and SMNVEV (reference sequence). CDR3 size: 13 residues. CDR3 in amino acids: CASSPLGDTEAFF. In nucleotides, the CDR3 is TGTGCCAGCAGCCCGCTGGGGGACACTGAAGCTTTCTTT.

The chain links TRBV29-1 to TRBJ2-1; no definite D call. The CDR3 runs to 11 residues. Between the trimmed V and J ends, which lost 6 bases and 10 bases, there was a span of 13 bases. From germline, CDR1 is SQVTM and CDR2 ANQGSEA. This chain's CDR3 is CSVIFVTEQFF. Written as DNA, the CDR3 is TGCAGCGTGATCTTTGTGACGGAGCAGTTCTTC.

This clonotype was observed a handful of times. CDR3 bases: TGTGCCAGTATCAAACCCGGGACAGCTGGAAACACCATATATTTT. It specifies CASIKPGTAGNTIYF. The V call is TRBV19, the J call TRBJ1-3, with 7 bases lining up with TRBD1. This CDR3 contains 15 residues. Trimming at V came to 7 bases and at J to 2 bases, leaving 8 bases not matched to a gene. Germline V gene lookup returns CDR1 LNHDA and CDR2 SQIVND (reference sequence).

This clonotype was seen more than once but under ten times. The rearrangement joins TRBV4-1 to TRBJ1-5, with D tentatively TRBD1 (5 bases). V was clipped by 4 bases and J by 1 base, with 8 bases between them. The CDR3 extends over 14 amino acids. Germline CDR1 MGHRA, CDR2 YSYEKL. The CDR3 region is CASSRDRSNQPQHF. The CDR3 DNA follows: TGCGCCAGCAGCCGAGACAGAAGCAATCAGCCCCAGCATTTT.

The CDR3 sequence: CASSGGQGWGEQYF. DNA for the CDR3: TGCGCCAGCAGCGGGGGACAGGGATGGGGCGAGCAGTACTTC. The chain is built from TRBV5-1 and TRBJ2-7; 9 bases line up with TRBD1. V shed 4 bases and J 6 bases; nucleotides not matched to a gene: 8. The CDR3 runs 14 residues. Germline values: CDR1 SGHRS, CDR2 YFSETQ.

The rearrangement uses TRBV29-1 and TRBJ1-2, with D possibly being TRBD1 (6 bases). Germline CDR1 and CDR2: SQVTM and ANQGSEA. CDR3 length equals 13 residues. V lost 3 bases, J lost 8 bases, and 16 bases lay in between. The CDR3 sequence: CSVDGSGARGYTF. The CDR3 region has the DNA TGCAGCGTTGACGGATCGGGGGCGCGAGGCTACACCTTC.

In its sample, this clonotype was seen once. This chain links TRBV9 with TRBJ2-2; 9 bases match TRBD2. The CDR3 has 15 amino acids. The V gene's germline CDR1 is SGDLS and CDR2 YYNGEE. V trimming: 4 bases; J trimming: 4 bases; junction bases outside the gene matches: 5. The CDR3 bases are TGTGCCAGCAGCTTAGCGGGAGTGGGCACCGGGGAGCTGTTTTTT. This gives the protein CASSLAGVGTGELFF.

The chain recombines TRBV29-1 with TRBJ2-7; 8 nucleotides match TRBD2. Germline CDR1 is SQVTM and CDR2 is ANQGSEA. J was trimmed by 7 bases and V by 5 bases; bases with no gene match: 10. The CDR3 spans 13 residues. The CDR3 bases are TGCAGCGTTCTGTCGGGAGGGGCTTGGGAGCAGTACTTC. Translated: CSVLSGGAWEQYF.

This chain joins TRBV6-5 and TRBJ2-1; 7 positions agree with TRBD1. J was trimmed by 10 bases and V by 0 bases; bases with no gene match: 0. The CDR3 runs to 12 residues. Germline CDR1 is MNHEY and CDR2 is SVGAGI. CDR3 DNA sequence: TGTGCCAGCAGTTACTCGACAGGGGAGCAGTTCTTC. Translation gives CASSYSTGEQFF.

This rearrangement joins TRBV12-3 or TRBV12-4 to TRBJ1-5; the D is unclear. With 3 bases removed from V and 1 base from J, the gap between germline ends came to 4 bases. The CDR3 sequence is 13 residues long. CDR3 sequence: CASSFESNQPQHF. The CDR3 nucleotides read TGTGCCAGCAGTTTTGAAAGCAATCAGCCCCAGCATTTT.

The rearrangement joins TRBV6-5 to TRBJ2-7, with TRBD1 matching over 9 bases. The germline V gene has CDR1 MNHEY and CDR2 SVGAGI. V was pared by 2 bases and J by 4 bases, with 3 bases of the junction left unmatched. The CDR3 totals 14 residues. This CDR3 reads CASSYRQGVYEQYF. CDR3 sequence (DNA): TGTGCCAGCAGTTACAGACAGGGGGTTTACGAGCAGTACTTC.

V usage is TRBV10-3 and J usage is TRBJ2-7, with D tentatively TRBD2 (5 bases). The CDR3 has 13 amino acids. Per the germline V gene, CDR1 is ENHRY and CDR2 is SYGVKD. V lost 10 bases and J lost 3, with 16 bases in between. Written as DNA, the CDR3 is TGTGCCACGGGGAAGGACCCCAACTACGAGCAGTACTTC. Its protein product is CATGKDPNYEQYF.

This clonotype occurred a few times. The rearrangement joins TRBV29-1 to TRBJ1-2; TRBD1 is a possible D gene (5 bases). The CDR3 is 11 residues long. CDR1 is SQVTM and CDR2 is ANQGSEA in the germline V gene. Trimming cost V 0 bases and J 12 bases, with 11 bases left between them. DNA of the CDR3: TGCAGCGTTGAAGAAGCAGGGTTTAACACCTTC. It yields the protein CSVEEAGFNTF.

This clonotype came up once. The rearrangement links TRBV6-5 to TRBJ2-1; D is uncertain. Germline V lookup: CDR1 MNHEY, CDR2 SVGAGI. The V gene lost 5 bases and the J gene lost 1 base, with 12 bases spanning the gap. This CDR3 has 15 amino acids. The CDR3 spells CASSPPGFSYNEQFF. CDR3 DNA sequence: TGTGCCAGCAGTCCTCCGGGTTTTTCCTACAATGAGCAGTTCTTC.

This clonotype has just one count. This chain links TRBV18 with TRBJ2-1, with unresolved D. The CDR3 is 15 amino acids. V was clipped by 3 bases and J by 0 bases, with 9 bases between them. Per germline, CDR1 KGHSH and CDR2 LQKENI. The CDR3 coding sequence is TGTGCCAGCTCACCCGTAGCCGGCTCCTACAATGAGCAGTTCTTC. Its protein product is CASSPVAGSYNEQFF.

J is TRBJ1-2 and V is TRBV6-5; weak D call: TRBD1 (5 bases). CDR3 length: 14 amino acids. V gave up 7 bases and J gave up 3 bases, with 15 bases separating them. The germline gives CDR1 MNHEY, CDR2 SVGAGI. The CDR3 spells CASTYSGGDYGYTF. Here the CDR3 DNA reads TGTGCCAGCACCTATAGCGGGGGGGACTATGGCTACACCTTC.

Concerning this clonotype: An end of the junction differs from the germline gene, which may be a read error. The chain is built from TRBV19 and TRBJ2-3, with D possibly being TRBD2 (6 bases). CDR3 size: 14 residues. The germline gives CDR1 LNHDA, CDR2 SQIVND (reference sequence). The CDR3 DNA sequence: TGTGCCAGTAGTGAGCCCGGGAGCACAGATACACAGTATTTT. As protein: CASSEPGSTDTQYF.

CDR3 coding DNA: TGTGCCAGCAGTGAGCACAGGAGCTCCTACGAGCAGTACTTC. Its translation is CASSEHRSSYEQYF. The chain combines TRBV6-5 with TRBJ2-7; maybe TRBD1 (5 bases). The germline V and J ends were trimmed by 5 bases and 0 bases, with 11 bases remaining between them. There are 14 residues in the CDR3. CDR1 is MNHEY, CDR2 SVGAGI, per germline.

V and J are TRBV5-1 and TRBJ2-7, with 9 nucleotides matching TRBD1. CDR3 length: 14 residues. Germline values: CDR1 SGHRS, CDR2 YFSETQ. V was pared by 1 base and J by 4 bases, with 3 bases of the junction left unmatched. CDR3 coding DNA: TGCGCCAGCAGCTTGACAGGGGGCGAGTACGAGCAGTACTTC. Its translation: CASSLTGGEYEQYF.

With regard to this clonotype: The junction departs from the called germline gene at one end, perhaps through a read error. The rearrangement uses TRBV6-5 and TRBJ1-1; possible D gene TRBD1, 5 bases. Germline V gene data show CDR1 as MNHEY and CDR2 as SVGAGI. The CDR3 is 19 amino acids. This chain's CDR3 is CASSYSIARDATMNTEAFF. CDR3 in DNA: TGTGCCAGCAGTTACTCGATCGCCCGGGACGCTACTATGAACACCGAAGCTTTCTTT.

V and J are TRBV4-1 and TRBJ2-7; TRBD1 aligns across 11 bases. The CDR3 is 17 amino acids. J lost 2 bases, V lost 0 bases, and 6 bases had no gene match. CDR1 and CDR2 from the germline V gene are MGHRA and YSYEKL. The CDR3 loop reads CASSQEGQGVVAYEQYF. Written as DNA, the CDR3 is TGCGCCAGCAGCCAAGAGGGACAGGGGGTTGTAGCCTACGAGCAGTACTTC.

The rearrangement uses TRBV11-2 and TRBJ1-2; D not resolved. Germline CDR1 is SGHAT and CDR2 is FQNNGV. The CDR3 contains 15 residues. V dropped 5 bases and J dropped 4 bases, with 17 bases sitting between them. The chain's CDR3 is CASSPLPGRFYGYTF. CDR3 coding DNA: TGTGCCAGCAGCCCACTCCCTGGCAGATTCTATGGCTACACCTTC. Looking up the rest from reference TRBV11-2 and TRBJ1-2 gives the full variable domain: EAGVAQSPRYKIIEKRQSVAFWCNPISGHATLYWYQQILGQGPKLLIQFQNNGVVDDSQLPKDRFSAERLKGVDSTLKIQPAKLEDSAVYLCASSPLPGRFYGYTFGSGTRLTVV.

This sequence joins TRBV5-1 and TRBJ2-7; 7 positions match TRBD1. Germline CDR1 is SGHRS and CDR2 is YFSETQ. This CDR3 region has 12 residues. V shed 4 bases and J 13 bases; nucleotides not matched to a gene: 11. CDR3 in DNA: TGCGCCAGCAGCAACCAGACAGGGAGATATTACTTC. It codes for CASSNQTGRYYF. Variable domain in full (rest from reference TRBV5-1 and TRBJ2-7): KAGVTQTPRYLIKTRGQQVTLSCSPISGHRSVSWYQQTPGQGLQFLFEYFSETQRNKGNFPGRFSGRQFSNSRSEMNVSTLELGDSALYLCASSNQTGRYYFGPGTRLTVT.

The sample holds a few counts of this clonotype. The chain employs TRBV11-2 and TRBJ1-2; D might be TRBD1 (5 bases). Germline V gene data show CDR1 as SGHAT and CDR2 as FQNNGV. The CDR3 spans 17 residues. With 5 bases removed from V and 1 base from J, the gap between germline ends came to 20 bases. CDR3 nucleotide sequence: TGTGCCAGCAGCCGTCCCGGGGCAGGAAAAGATAACTATGGCTACACCTTC. This gives the protein CASSRPGAGKDNYGYTF.

The chain couples TRBV6-5 to TRBJ1-1; 7 positions match TRBD1. Germline assignment: CDR1 MNHEY and CDR2 SVGAGI. The CDR3 extends over 14 amino acids. The V and J ends lost 2 bases and 5 bases, in that order; junction bases with no gene match: 5. The CDR3 DNA sequence: TGTGCCAGCAGTTACGCGACAGGGATGACTGAAGCTTTCTTT. Amino acids: CASSYATGMTEAFF.